The clone carrying this T cell receptor (beta chain) was seen repeatedly, ten times or more. From the RT-PCR reads, TCRdb called clonotypes with MiXCR, one entry per CDR3 protein. Here the sample spans 650,000 to 800,000 distinct CDR3 sequences, more than 13% being singletons. Sample: memory CD4+ T cells from blood. This clonotype originated in a female donor in good health, serving as a healthy control.

The CDR3: CASSLVWDPTYEQYF. The CDR3 bases are TGTGCCAGCAGCTTAGTTTGGGACCCTACTTACGAGCAGTACTTC. The rearrangement uses TRBV7-2 and TRBJ2-7; D is perhaps TRBD1 or TRBD2 (5 bases each). Germline loops: CDR1 SGHTA, CDR2 FQGNSA. The CDR3 is 15 amino acids. Trimming shortened V by 1 base and J by 4 bases, and 14 bases separated the two germline ends.